These 21 T cell receptor beta chains were sequenced from one sample in a study of blood T cell repertoires in COVID-19. Some clones are missing from TCRdb's copy, which holds only in-frame ones; the method was immunoSEQ multiplex PCR. This table holds tens of thousands of clones, over 65% found once. The sample comprised peripheral blood. The source of these receptors is a woman in her 70s with acute or convalescent COVID-19.

V is TRBV9 and J is TRBJ2-3, with 14 bases aligning to TRBD2. After removal of 0 bases from V and 2 bases from J, the junction contained 11 bases not matched to a gene. The V gene's germline CDR1 is SGDLS and CDR2 YYNGEE. The CDR3 covers 20 residues. The CDR3 protein is CASSVEGLAGVPRSTDTQYF. Here the CDR3 DNA reads TGTGCCAGCAGCGTAGAGGGACTAGCGGGGGTCCCGAGATCCACAGATACGCAGTATTTT.

The gene calls are TRBV5-6 and TRBJ1-2, with TRBD1 identical over 8 bases. Per germline, CDR1 SGHDT and CDR2 YYEEEE. CDR3 size: 12 residues. V trimming: 7 bases; J trimming: 4 bases; junction bases outside the gene matches: 3. CDR3 loop: CASLQGGYGYTF. The CDR3 DNA reads as TGTGCCAGCCTACAGGGGGGCTATGGCTACACCTTC.

The chain combines TRBV7-2 with TRBJ2-2, with 7 bases that match TRBD1. The CDR3 is 15 residues long. Germline CDR1 is SGHTA and CDR2 is FQGNSA. With V trimmed by 5 bases and J by 6 bases, 9 bases remained unmatched. CDR3 sequence reads: CASSPTTGKSGELFF. CDR3 sequence (DNA): TGTGCCAGCAGCCCGACGACAGGGAAGTCCGGGGAGCTGTTTTTT.

The V and J genes are TRBV7-9 and TRBJ2-2; 8 nucleotides match TRBD1. The CDR3 is 14 residues long. Germline CDR1 is SEHNR and CDR2 is FQNEAQ (reference sequence). After removal of 3 bases from V and 5 bases from J, the junction contained 2 bases not matched to a gene. As DNA, the CDR3 is TGTGCCAGCAGCTTCGGACAGGGTACCGGGGAGCTGTTTTTT. As protein: CASSFGQGTGELFF.

This sequence joins TRBV5-6 and TRBJ1-2, with 9 positions matching TRBD1. Trimming took 0 bases from V and 2 from J; bases not matched to a gene: 5. The CDR3 extends over 16 amino acids. Germline-derived CDR1 and CDR2 are SGHDT and YYEEEE. The CDR3 spells CASSLAGGQGNYGYTF. The CDR3 coding sequence is TGTGCCAGCAGCTTGGCAGGGGGACAGGGAAACTATGGCTACACCTTC.

This chain connects TRBV28 to TRBJ1-5, with D possibly being TRBD1 (5 bases). The CDR3 is 14 residues long. Germline V gene sequence: CDR1 MDHEN, CDR2 SYDVKM. V was trimmed by 7 bases and J by 1 base, leaving 11 bases between them. This CDR3 is CASNWGGSNQPQHF. CDR3 DNA: TGTGCCAGCAATTGGGGCGGAAGCAATCAGCCCCAGCATTTT.

This clone was observed many times. This chain joins TRBV7-9 and TRBJ2-5, with TRBD2 identical over 10 bases. This CDR3 region has 14 residues. Germline V gene sequence: CDR1 SEHNR, CDR2 FQNEAQ (reference sequence). V lost 5 bases and J lost 9; bases outside the gene matches: 9. The CDR3 loop is CASSPATSGKPQYF. Written as DNA, the CDR3 is TGTGCCAGCAGCCCAGCCACTAGCGGGAAGCCCCAGTACTTC.

This rearrangement joins TRBV10-3 to TRBJ1-5, with 7 positions matching TRBD1. V shed 6 bases and J 4 bases; nucleotides not matched to a gene: 9. This CDR3 is 15 amino acids long. Germline V gene data show CDR1 as ENHRY and CDR2 as SYGVKD. CDR3 sequence reads: CAISQARDSNQPQHF. For the CDR3, the DNA is TGTGCCATCAGCCAGGCACGGGACAGTAATCAGCCCCAGCATTTT.

The V and J genes are TRBV7-9 and TRBJ1-2; 8 bases fit TRBD1. CDR3 length: 14 amino acids. The V gene end was trimmed by 5 bases and the J gene end by 6 bases; junction bases not matched to a gene: 8. Germline assignment: CDR1 SEHNR and CDR2 FQNEAQ (reference sequence). The CDR3 DNA reads TGTGCCAGCAGCCAAACGGACAGGGAGGATGGCTACACCTTC. Translating gives CASSQTDREDGYTF.

This clone was observed a handful of times. The chain couples TRBV12-5 to TRBJ1-2; weak D call: TRBD1 (6 bases). The germline V and J ends were trimmed by 4 bases and 0 bases, with 9 bases remaining between them. The CDR3 loop spans 14 amino acids. CDR1 and CDR2 (germline): LGHNT, FRNRAP. CDR3 sequence reads: CASGSGGPNYGYTF. In DNA, the CDR3 is TGTGCTAGTGGTTCGGGGGGGCCTAACTATGGCTACACCTTC.

The count of this clone is one. This chain links TRBV18 with TRBJ2-5, with TRBD1 matching 8 bases. The length of the CDR3 is 15 residues. Germline lookup yields CDR1 KGHSH and CDR2 LQKENI. J gave up 4 bases and V 7 bases, and 11 bases lay outside the gene matches. The CDR3 sequence is CASFPRGQGPETQYF. CDR3 coding DNA: TGTGCCAGCTTCCCTAGAGGACAGGGCCCAGAGACCCAGTACTTC.

The chain links TRBV6-1 to TRBJ1-5; weak D call: TRBD1 (5 bases). The CDR3 is made up of 14 amino acids. Trimming cost V 8 bases and J 7 bases, with 18 bases left between them. In germline, CDR1 is MNHNS, CDR2 SASEGT. The CDR3, as DNA: TGTGCCAGCGCCCAGGCAGGGTCAGGGCAGCCCCAGCATTTT. Its protein is CASAQAGSGQPQHF.

The count of this clone is one. The J gene is TRBJ1-2, the V gene TRBV7-2, with TRBD1 matching 7 bases. The CDR3 extends over 16 amino acids. J gave up 5 bases and V 5 bases, and 14 bases lay outside the gene matches. Germline V gene sequence: CDR1 SGHTA, CDR2 FQGNSA. CDR3 DNA: TGTGCCAGCAGCCGCGGGACAGCTGAGCAAATTTATGGCTACACCTTC. The encoded protein is CASSRGTAEQIYGYTF.

This chain connects TRBV28 to TRBJ2-3, with unresolved D. This CDR3 has 12 amino acids. The germline V gene has CDR1 MDHEN and CDR2 SYDVKM. V was shortened by 6 bases and J by 7 bases, with 11 bases between the two germline ends. The CDR3 sequence is CASRAVENTQYF. CDR3 nucleotides: TGTGCCAGCAGGGCGGTTGAGAATACGCAGTATTTT.

The V gene is TRBV5-4, the J gene TRBJ1-1, with D perhaps TRBD1 (6 bases). Germline CDR1 and CDR2: SGHNT and YYREEE (reference sequence). V was pared by 0 bases and J by 1 base, with 10 bases between. The CDR3 contains 15 residues. CDR3 region: CASSLGGQGNTEAFF. CDR3 in DNA: TGTGCCAGCAGCTTGGGGGGGCAGGGGAACACTGAAGCTTTCTTT.

This chain's CDR3 is CASSLAQSGTPLHF. The CDR3, as DNA: TGTGCCAGCAGCTTAGCGCAATCAGGAACACCCCTCCACTTT. This sequence joins TRBV7-8 and TRBJ1-6, with D uncertain. The germline V and J ends were trimmed by 0 bases and 11 bases, with 11 bases remaining between them. This CDR3 has 14 amino acids. Germline V gene lookup returns CDR1 SGHVS and CDR2 FQNEAQ.

This clone was observed a few times. The V call is TRBV3-1 (or the pseudogene TRBV3-2), the J call TRBJ1-3, with TRBD1 identical over 8 bases. Germline values: CDR1 LGHDT, CDR2 YNNKEL (reference sequence). CDR3 length: 16 amino acids. V shed 4 bases and J 3 bases; nucleotides not matched to a gene: 8. The CDR3 is CASSPSGTGVGNTIYF. Here the CDR3 DNA reads TGTGCCAGCAGCCCCTCCGGGACAGGAGTTGGAAACACCATATATTTT.

V usage is TRBV11-1 and J usage is TRBJ1-1; tentatively, D is TRBD1 (6 bases). Germline V gene sequence: CDR1 SGHAT, CDR2 FQDESV (reference sequence). Deletions cut 5 bases from V and 1 base from J, with 14 bases between. The CDR3 contains 15 residues. The CDR3 DNA reads TGTGCCAGCAGCAACAGGGATTTGGGGAACACTGAAGCTTTCTTT. It encodes CASSNRDLGNTEAFF. The variable domain in full, completed from reference TRBV11-1 and TRBJ1-1, reads EAEVAQSPRYKITEKSQAVAFWCDPISGHATLYWYRQILGQGPELLVQFQDESVVDDSQLPKDRFSAERLKGVDSTLKIQPAELGDSAMYLCASSNRDLGNTEAFFGQGTRLTVV.

The chain joins TRBV10-3 to TRBJ2-5; TRBD1 matches 12 bases. Germline CDR1 is ENHRY and CDR2 is SYGVKD. V shed 6 bases and J 1 base; nucleotides not matched to a gene: 3. The CDR3 is made up of 15 amino acids. CDR3 sequence reads: CAISRDRGLQETQYF. The CDR3 coding sequence is TGTGCCATCAGCCGGGACAGGGGGCTCCAAGAGACCCAGTACTTC.

The rearrangement uses TRBV7-6 and TRBJ1-3; D might be TRBD1 (5 bases). This CDR3 has 14 residues. Trimming took 3 bases from V and 2 from J, leaving 8 bases between them. CDR1 is SGHVS, CDR2 FNYEAQ, per germline. CDR3 sequence: CASSLEGTGNTIYF. The CDR3 coding sequence is TGTGCCAGCAGCTTGGAGGGGACTGGAAACACCATATATTTT.

The chain uses TRBV5-6 and TRBJ1-5; 8 bases are a match to TRBD1. V gave up 5 bases and J gave up 0 bases; unmatched junction bases: 10. The CDR3 spans 17 residues. In germline, CDR1 is SGHDT, CDR2 YYEEEE. The CDR3 DNA is TGTGCCAGCAGAATGTCAGGGGGCGAACCTAGCAATCAGCCCCAGCATTTT. It codes for CASRMSGGEPSNQPQHF.